This TCR beta chain was identified during a study of regulatory T cells. Whole-study findings and limits: Patient repertoires had restricted TRB V-J pairs and skewed V and J usage, most in Tregs.

Amplification used 52 TRBV primers and 13 TRBJ primers. Some clones are missing from TCRdb's copy, which holds only in-frame ones; the method was immunoSEQ multiplex PCR. Of several thousand clones listed, 84% are singletons. Germline CDR1 is MNHEY and CDR2 is SMNVEV (reference sequence). Germline trimming cut 5 bases from V and 8 bases from J; bases unmatched to any gene: 9. The CDR3 covers 14 residues. A couple of CD3G-deficient patients had more severe autoimmunity; all had some. Comments on this clone: What it binds is unknown.

Input material: CD8+ T cells sorted from blood. The sequence was obtained from a child between 10 and 17 years old with CD3G deficiency. V usage is TRBV27 and J usage is TRBJ2-3, with TRBD2 matching over 8 bases. CDR3: CASSPAGGRGTQYF. DNA of the CDR3: TGTGCCAGCAGTCCCGCGGGAGGAAGAGGTACGCAGTATTTT.